This T cell receptor (beta chain) comes out of a study of T-cell reconstitution after alpha-beta-depleted transplantation in children. Trimming at V came to 6 bases and at J to 4 bases, leaving 10 bases not matched to a gene. Germline CDR1 MNHNS, CDR2 SASEGT. The CDR3 is 15 amino acids. Unique molecular identifiers were built into the TCRbeta library. TCRdb reprocessed the PCR reads with MiXCR, giving one entry per CDR3 protein. The sample yields approximately 89,000 distinct CDR3 sequences, roughly 16% seen once. V usage is TRBV6-1 and J usage is TRBJ1-2; TRBD1 matches at 8 bases. Sequenced material: PBMCs, mostly from graft donor cells, taken 180 days after TCRalphabeta/CD19-depleted stem cell transplant. The sequence derives from a male patient between 2 and 10 years old who had a stem cell transplant for acute lymphoblastic leukemia, so the T cells may come from the graft donor. For the CDR3, the DNA is TGTGCCAGCAGCTCGACAGGGGTCATAATCTATGGCTACACCTTC. Residues: CASSSTGVIIYGYTF.